The rows below give T cell receptor beta chains drawn from one sample of a study of cytomegalovirus exposure and HLA in healthy donors. Libraries were prepared by immunoSEQ multiplex PCR; TCRdb keeps only in-frame clonotypes and omits some of them. The table shows 150,000 or so clones, with around 79% occurring only once. Sequencing was done on a sample of PBMCs. Receptors were obtained from a man aged 35-49 years in good health and CMV-seropositive. The CDR3 runs from the conserved cysteine through the conserved F or W.

v_call: TRBV28; j_call: TRBJ1-5; cdr3_aa: CASTRTGTNQPQHF
v_call: TRBV11-2; j_call: TRBJ1-1; cdr3_aa: CASSLMGQGYTEAFF
v_call: TRBV13; j_call: TRBJ1-1; cdr3_aa: CASSRPRVLTEAFF
v_call: TRBV27; j_call: TRBJ2-7; cdr3_aa: CASSSLGTGGRYEQYF
v_call: TRBV19; j_call: TRBJ2-1; cdr3_aa: CASSFSGTSGNNEQFF
v_call: TRBV6-6; j_call: NA; cdr3_aa: CASSYGPSYEQYF
v_call: TRBV7-2; j_call: TRBJ2-7; cdr3_aa: CASSLEGGSLYEQYF
v_call: TRBV6-1; j_call: TRBJ2-3; cdr3_aa: CASSEFQGWADTQYF
v_call: TRBV28; j_call: NA; cdr3_aa: CASSLTGRYEQYF
v_call: TRBV5-4; j_call: TRBJ2-5; cdr3_aa: CASSPRGGSPQETQYF